This TCR beta chain was observed in a study of blood T cell repertoires in COVID-19. Under the authors' procedure: Researchers report that nucleated cell counts were estimated from reference gene primer amplification. Assay used: immunoSEQ multiplex PCR; TCRdb lists only in-frame clones, some missing. The D gene and trimming were derived from the DNA, and the V and J assignments and clone size from that table. This sample has fewer than 450,000 clones, with around 86% found just once. The CDR3 is 15 amino acids. V lost 3 bases, J lost 11 bases, and 22 bases lay in between. Looked up from germline, CDR1 is LNHDA and CDR2 is SQIVND (reference sequence).

The receptor was isolated from a woman aged 45 to 65 with COVID-19, enrolled during active disease. The rearrangement joins TRBV19 to TRBJ1-1, with D perhaps matching TRBD1 (5 bases). Sequencing was performed on peripheral blood. The CDR3 loop reads CASSMGREILLSAFF. The DNA of the CDR3 is TGTGCCAGTAGTATGGGCAGGGAAATCCTTCTATCTGCTTTCTTT.